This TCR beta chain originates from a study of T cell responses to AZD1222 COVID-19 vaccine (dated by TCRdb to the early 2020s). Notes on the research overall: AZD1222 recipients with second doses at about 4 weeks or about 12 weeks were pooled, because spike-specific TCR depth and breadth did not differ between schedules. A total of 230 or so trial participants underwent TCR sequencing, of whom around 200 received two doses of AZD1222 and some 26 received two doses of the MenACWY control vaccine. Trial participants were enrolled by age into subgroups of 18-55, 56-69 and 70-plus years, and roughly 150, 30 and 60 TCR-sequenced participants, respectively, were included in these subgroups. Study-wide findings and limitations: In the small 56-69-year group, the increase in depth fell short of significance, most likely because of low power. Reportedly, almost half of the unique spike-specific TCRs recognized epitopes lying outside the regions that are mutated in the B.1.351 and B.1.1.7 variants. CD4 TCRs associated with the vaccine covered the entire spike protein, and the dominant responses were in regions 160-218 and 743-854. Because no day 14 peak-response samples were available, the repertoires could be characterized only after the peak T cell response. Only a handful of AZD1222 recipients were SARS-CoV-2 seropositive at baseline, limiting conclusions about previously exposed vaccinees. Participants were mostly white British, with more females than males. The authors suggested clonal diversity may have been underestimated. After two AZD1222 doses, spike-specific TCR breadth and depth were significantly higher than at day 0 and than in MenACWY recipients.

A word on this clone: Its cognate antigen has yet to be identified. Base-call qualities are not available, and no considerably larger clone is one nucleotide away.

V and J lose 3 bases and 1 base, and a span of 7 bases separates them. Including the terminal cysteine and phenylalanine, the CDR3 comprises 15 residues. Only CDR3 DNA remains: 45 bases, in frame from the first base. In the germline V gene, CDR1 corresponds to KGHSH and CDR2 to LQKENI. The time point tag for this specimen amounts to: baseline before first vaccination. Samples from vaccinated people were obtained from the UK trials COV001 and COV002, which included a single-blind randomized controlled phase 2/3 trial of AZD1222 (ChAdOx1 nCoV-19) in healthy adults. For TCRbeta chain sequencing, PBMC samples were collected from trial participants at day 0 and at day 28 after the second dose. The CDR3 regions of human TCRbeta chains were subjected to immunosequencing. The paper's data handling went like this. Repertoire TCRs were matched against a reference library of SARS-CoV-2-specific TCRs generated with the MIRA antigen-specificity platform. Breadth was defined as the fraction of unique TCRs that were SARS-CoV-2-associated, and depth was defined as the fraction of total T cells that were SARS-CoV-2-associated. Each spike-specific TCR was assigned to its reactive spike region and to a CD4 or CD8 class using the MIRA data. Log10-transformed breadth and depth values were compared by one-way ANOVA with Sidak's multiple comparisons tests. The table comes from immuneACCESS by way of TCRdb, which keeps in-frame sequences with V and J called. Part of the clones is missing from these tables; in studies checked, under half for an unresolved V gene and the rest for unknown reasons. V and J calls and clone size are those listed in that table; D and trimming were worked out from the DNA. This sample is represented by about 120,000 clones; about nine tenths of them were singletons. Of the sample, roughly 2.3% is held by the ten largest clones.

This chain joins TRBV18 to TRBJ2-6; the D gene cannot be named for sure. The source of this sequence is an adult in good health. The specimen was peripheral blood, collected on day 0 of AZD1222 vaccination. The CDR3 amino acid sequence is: CASSPGGSGANVLTF. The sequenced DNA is TGTGCCAGCTCACCGGGCGGATCTGGGGCCAACGTCCTGACTTTC.